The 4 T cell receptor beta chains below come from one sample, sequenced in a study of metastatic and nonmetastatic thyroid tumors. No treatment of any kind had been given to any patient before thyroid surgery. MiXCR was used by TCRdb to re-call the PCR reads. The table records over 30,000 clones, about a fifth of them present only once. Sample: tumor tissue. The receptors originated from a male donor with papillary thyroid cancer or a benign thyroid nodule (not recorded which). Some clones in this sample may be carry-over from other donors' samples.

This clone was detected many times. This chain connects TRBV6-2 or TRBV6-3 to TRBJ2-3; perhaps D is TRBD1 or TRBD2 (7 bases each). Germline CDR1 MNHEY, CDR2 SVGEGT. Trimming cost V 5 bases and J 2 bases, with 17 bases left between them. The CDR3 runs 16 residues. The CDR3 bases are TGTGCCAGCAGTCAGACAGGGAGGGGACACACAGATACGCAGTATTTT. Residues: CASSQTGRGHTDTQYF.

CDR3 DNA sequence: TGTGCCAGCAGCTTAGGGGGCCAGACTTACTACGAGCAGTACTTC. Translated: CASSLGGQTYYEQYF. The rearrangement joins TRBV7-2 to TRBJ2-7, with D possibly matching TRBD1 (5 bases). CDR1 is SGHTA and CDR2 is FQGNSA in the germline V gene. This CDR3 has 15 amino acids. V lost 1 base and J lost 3, with 13 bases in between.

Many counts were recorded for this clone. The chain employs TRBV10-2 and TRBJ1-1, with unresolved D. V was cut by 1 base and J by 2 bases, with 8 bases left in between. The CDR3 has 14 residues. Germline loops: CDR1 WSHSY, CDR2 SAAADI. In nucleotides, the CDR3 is TGCGCCAGCAGTGAGTTCTGGGGTAACACTGAAGCTTTCTTT. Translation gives CASSEFWGNTEAFF.

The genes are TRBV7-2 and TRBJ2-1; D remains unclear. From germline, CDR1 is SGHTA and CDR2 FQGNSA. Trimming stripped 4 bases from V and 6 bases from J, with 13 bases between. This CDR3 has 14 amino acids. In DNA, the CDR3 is TGTGCCAGCAGCTCCCGTGCAATTGCCAATGAGCAGTTCTTC. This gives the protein CASSSRAIANEQFF.